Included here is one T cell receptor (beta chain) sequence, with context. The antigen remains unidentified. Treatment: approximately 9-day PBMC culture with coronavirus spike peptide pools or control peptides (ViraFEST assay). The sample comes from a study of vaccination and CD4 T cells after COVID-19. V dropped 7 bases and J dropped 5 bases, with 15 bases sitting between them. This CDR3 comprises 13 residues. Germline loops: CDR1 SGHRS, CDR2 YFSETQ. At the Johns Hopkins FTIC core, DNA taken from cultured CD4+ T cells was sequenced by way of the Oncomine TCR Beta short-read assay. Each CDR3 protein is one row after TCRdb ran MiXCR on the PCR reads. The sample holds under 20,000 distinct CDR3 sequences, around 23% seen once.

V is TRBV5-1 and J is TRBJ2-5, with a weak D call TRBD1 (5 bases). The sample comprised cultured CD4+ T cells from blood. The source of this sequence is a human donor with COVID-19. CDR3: CASAWGQLETQYF. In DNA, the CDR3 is TGCGCCAGCGCTTGGGGCCAGTTGGAGACCCAGTACTTC.